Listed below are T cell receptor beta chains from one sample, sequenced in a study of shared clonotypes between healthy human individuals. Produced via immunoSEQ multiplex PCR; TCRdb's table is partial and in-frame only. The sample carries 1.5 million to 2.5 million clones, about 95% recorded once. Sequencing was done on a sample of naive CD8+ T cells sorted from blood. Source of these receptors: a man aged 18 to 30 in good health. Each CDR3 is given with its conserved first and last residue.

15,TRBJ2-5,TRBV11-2,CASSSHQTRKETQYF
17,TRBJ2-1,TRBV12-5,CASGLVVGTSGIDEQFF
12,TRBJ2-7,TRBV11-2,CASSLAGDEQYF
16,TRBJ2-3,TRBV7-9,CASSLRTGYALGTQYF
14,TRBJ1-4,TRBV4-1,CASSIRQDNEKLFF
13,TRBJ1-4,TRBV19,CASSTDFNEKLFF
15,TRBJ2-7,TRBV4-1,CASSQGQGPHYEQYF
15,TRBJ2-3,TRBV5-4,CASSPRTEAGDTQYF
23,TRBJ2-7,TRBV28,CASNSQVGGAAPPRGGGFYEQYF
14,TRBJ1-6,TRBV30,CAWSVGTGDSPLHF
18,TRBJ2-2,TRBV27,CASSPSPGQGAKSGELFF
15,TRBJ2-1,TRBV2,CASSEEASGYNEQFF
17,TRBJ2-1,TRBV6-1,CASSEAKWTSGDNEQFF
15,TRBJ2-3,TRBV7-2,CASRYGGSGADTQYF
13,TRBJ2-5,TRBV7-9,CASSLSYYETQYF
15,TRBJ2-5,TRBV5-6,CASSLAGGLIAAQYF
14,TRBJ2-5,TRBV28,CATTGTNPGETQYF
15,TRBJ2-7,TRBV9,CASSVGSGGIYEQYF
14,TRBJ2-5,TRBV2,CASSEFSGEETQYF
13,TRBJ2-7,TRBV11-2,CASSSGTGYEQYF
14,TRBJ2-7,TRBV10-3,CAISDVGVSYEQYF
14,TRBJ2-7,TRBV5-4,CASSLEGAPYEQYF
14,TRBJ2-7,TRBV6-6,CASSYSGLADEQYF
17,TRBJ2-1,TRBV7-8,CASSLYQRGSSYNEQFF
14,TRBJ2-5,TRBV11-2,CASSLVPEGETQYF
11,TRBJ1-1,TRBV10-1,CASTSNTEAFF
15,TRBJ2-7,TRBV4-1,CASSQVDSGSYEQYF
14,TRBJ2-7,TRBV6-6,CASRPNLGTYEQYF
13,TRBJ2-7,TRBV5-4,CAHRTSGDYEQYF
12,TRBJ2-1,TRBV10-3,CAISEFQDEQFF
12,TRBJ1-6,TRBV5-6,CASSFSVSPLHF